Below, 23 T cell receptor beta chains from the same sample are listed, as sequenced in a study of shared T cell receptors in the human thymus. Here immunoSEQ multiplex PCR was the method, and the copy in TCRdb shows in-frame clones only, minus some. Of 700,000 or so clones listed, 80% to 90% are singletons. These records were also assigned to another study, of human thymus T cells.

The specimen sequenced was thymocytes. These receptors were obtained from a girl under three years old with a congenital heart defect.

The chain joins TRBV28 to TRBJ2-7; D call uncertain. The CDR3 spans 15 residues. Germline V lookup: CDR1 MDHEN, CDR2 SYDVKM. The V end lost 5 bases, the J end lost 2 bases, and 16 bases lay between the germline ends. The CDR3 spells CASSPESRRAYEQYF. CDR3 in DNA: TGTGCCAGCAGTCCGGAGTCGAGACGGGCCTACGAGCAGTACTTC.

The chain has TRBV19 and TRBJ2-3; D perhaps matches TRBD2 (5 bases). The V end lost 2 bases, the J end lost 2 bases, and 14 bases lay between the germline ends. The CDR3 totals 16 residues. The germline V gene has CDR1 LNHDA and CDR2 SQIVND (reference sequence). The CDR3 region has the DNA TGTGCCAGTAGTATATTGGCGGGTGTCTCCACAGATACGCAGTATTTT. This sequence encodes CASSILAGVSTDTQYF.

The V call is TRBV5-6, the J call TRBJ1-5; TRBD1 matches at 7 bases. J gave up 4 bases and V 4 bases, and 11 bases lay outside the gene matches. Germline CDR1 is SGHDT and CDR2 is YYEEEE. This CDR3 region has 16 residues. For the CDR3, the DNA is TGTGCCAGCAGCCCGAGGACAGGCGAGGGGAATCAGCCCCAGCATTTT. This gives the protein CASSPRTGEGNQPQHF.

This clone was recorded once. CDR3 sequence (DNA): TGTGCCTGGACCCTATGGTACAGGGAGAGTACAGATACGCAGTATTTT. Translation gives CAWTLWYRESTDTQYF. This chain joins TRBV30 and TRBJ2-3, with a possible D match to TRBD1 (6 bases). This CDR3 is built from 16 residues. Trimming removed 4 bases from V and 3 bases from J, with 20 bases in between. Germline V gene data show CDR1 as GTSNPN and CDR2 as SVGIG (reference sequence).

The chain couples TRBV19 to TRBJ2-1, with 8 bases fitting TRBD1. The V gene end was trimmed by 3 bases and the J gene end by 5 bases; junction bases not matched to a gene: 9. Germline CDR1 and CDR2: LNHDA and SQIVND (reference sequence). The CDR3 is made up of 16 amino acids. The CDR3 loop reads CASSIRQGRRNNEQFF. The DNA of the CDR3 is TGTGCCAGTAGTATCCGACAGGGGCGAAGGAACAATGAGCAGTTCTTC. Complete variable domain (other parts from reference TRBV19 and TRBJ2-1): DGGITQSPKYLFRKEGQNVTLSCEQNLNHDAMYWYRQDPGQGLRLIYYSQIVNDFQKGDIAEGYSVSREKKESFPLTVTSAQKNPTAFYLCASSIRQGRRNNEQFFGPGTRLTVL.

The CDR3: CASSGPGTSEQFF. Written as DNA, the CDR3 is TGTGCCAGCAGTGGCCCCGGGACTTCTGAGCAGTTCTTC. The chain couples TRBV28 to TRBJ2-1; D perhaps matches TRBD2 (6 bases). Trimming removed 5 bases from V and 9 bases from J, with 14 bases in between. CDR3 length: 13 residues. The germline V gene has CDR1 MDHEN and CDR2 SYDVKM.

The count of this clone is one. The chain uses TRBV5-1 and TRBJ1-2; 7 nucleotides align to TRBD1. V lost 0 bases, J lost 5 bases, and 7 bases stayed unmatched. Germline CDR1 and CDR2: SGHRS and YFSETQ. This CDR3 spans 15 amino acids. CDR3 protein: CASSLGRGREYGYTF. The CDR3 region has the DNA TGCGCCAGCAGCTTGGGAAGGGGGCGAGAGTATGGCTACACCTTC.

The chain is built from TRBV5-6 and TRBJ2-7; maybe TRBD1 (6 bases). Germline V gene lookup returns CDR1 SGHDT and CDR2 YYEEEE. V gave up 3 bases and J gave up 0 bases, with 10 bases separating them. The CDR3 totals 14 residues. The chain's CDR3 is CASSWTDRSYEQYF. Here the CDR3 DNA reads TGTGCCAGCAGCTGGACAGACCGCTCCTACGAGCAGTACTTC.

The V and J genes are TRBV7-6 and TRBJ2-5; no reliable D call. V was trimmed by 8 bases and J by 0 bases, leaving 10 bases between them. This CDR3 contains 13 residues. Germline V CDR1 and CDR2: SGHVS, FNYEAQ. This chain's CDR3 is CASSFQYQETQYF. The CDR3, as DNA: TGTGCCAGCTCTTTCCAGTACCAAGAGACCCAGTACTTC.

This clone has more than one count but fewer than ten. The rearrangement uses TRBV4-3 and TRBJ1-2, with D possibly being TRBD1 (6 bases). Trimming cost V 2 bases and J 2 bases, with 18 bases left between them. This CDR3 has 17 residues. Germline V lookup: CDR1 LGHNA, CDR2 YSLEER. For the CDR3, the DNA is TGCGCCAGCAGCCAATCTCCCGCCAGGGGAACAAACTATGGCTACACCTTC. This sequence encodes CASSQSPARGTNYGYTF.

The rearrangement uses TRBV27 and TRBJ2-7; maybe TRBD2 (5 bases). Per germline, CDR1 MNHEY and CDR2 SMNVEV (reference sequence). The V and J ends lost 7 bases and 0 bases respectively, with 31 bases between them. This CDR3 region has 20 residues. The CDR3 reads CASTSVGVKGPFPSSYEQYF. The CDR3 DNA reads TGTGCCAGCACTTCAGTCGGGGTGAAGGGTCCATTCCCCTCCTCCTACGAGCAGTACTTC.

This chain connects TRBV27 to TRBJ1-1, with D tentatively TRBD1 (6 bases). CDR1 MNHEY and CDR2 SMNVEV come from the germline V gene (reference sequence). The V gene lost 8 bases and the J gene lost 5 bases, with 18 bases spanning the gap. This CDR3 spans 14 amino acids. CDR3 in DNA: TGTGCCAGCCTCAACCACAGGGATTTTACTGAAGCTTTCTTT. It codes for CASLNHRDFTEAFF.

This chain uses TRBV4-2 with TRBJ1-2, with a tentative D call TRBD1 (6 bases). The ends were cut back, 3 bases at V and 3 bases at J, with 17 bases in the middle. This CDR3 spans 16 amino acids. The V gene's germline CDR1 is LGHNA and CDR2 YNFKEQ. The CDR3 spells CASSHKGEGEDYGYTF. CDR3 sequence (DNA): TGTGCCAGCAGCCACAAGGGGGAGGGGGAGGACTATGGCTACACCTTC.

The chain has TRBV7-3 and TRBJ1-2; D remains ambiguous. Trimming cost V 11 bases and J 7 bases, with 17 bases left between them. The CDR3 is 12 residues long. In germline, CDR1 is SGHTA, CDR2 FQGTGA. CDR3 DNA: TGTGCCGTCGGGAGTGGGAAGCGTGGCTACACCTTC. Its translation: CAVGSGKRGYTF.

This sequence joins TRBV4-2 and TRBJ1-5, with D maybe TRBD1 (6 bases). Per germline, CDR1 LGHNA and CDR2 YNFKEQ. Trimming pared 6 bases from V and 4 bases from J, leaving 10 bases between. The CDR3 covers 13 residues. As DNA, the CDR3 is TGTGCCAGCAGTACAGGGCTTAATCAGCCCCAGCATTTT. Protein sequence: CASSTGLNQPQHF.

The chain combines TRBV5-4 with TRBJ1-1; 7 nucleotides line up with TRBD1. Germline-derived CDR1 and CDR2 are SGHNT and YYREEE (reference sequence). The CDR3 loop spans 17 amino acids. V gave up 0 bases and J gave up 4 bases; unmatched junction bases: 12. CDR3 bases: TGTGCCAGCAGCTTGGAACAGGGGCGCTTAACCCGCACTGAAGCTTTCTTT. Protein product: CASSLEQGRLTRTEAFF.

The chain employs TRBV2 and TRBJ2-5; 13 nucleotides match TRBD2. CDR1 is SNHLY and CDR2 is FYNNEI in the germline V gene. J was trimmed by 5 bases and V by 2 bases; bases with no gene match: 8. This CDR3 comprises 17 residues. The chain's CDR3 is CASSEKRLAGGGETQYF. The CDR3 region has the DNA TGTGCCAGCAGTGAAAAGAGACTAGCGGGGGGCGGGGAGACCCAGTACTTC.

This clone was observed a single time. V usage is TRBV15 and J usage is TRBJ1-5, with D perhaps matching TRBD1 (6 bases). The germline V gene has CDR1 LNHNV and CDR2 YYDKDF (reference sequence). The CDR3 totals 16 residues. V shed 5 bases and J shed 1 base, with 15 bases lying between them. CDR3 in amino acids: CATSGDRRISNQPQHF. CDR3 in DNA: TGTGCCACCAGCGGTGACAGGAGGATAAGCAATCAGCCCCAGCATTTT.

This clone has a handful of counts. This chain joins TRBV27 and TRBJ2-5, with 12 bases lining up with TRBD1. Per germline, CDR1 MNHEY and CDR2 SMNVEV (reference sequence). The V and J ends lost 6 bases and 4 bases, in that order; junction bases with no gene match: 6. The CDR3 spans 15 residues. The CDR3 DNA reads TGTGCCAGCAGCCCCCGGGACAGGGGGCGAGAGACCCAGTACTTC. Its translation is CASSPRDRGRETQYF.

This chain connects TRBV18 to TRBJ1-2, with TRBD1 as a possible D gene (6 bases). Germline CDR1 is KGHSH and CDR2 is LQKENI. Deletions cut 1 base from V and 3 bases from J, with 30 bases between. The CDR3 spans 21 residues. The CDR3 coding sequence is TGTGCCAGCTCACCACGGGTCCCCAGCGCCGGTCGGGGGGCCCACTACTATGGCTACACCTTC. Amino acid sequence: CASSPRVPSAGRGAHYYGYTF.

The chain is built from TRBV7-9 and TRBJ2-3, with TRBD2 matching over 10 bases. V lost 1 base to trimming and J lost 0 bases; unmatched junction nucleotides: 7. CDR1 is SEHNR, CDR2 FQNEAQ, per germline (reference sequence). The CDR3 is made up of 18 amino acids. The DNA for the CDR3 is TGTGCCAGCAGCTTAGAATCCCTAGCGGGGGATAGCACAGATACGCAGTATTTT. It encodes CASSLESLAGDSTDTQYF.

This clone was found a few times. The CDR3 spells CASSSVLGQQNIQYF. Here the CDR3 DNA reads TGTGCCAGCAGCTCGGTCTTGGGACAGCAAAACATTCAGTACTTC. The chain recombines TRBV5-8 with TRBJ2-4; 7 bases match TRBD1. This CDR3 comprises 15 residues. V gave up 3 bases and J gave up 5 bases; unmatched junction bases: 8. Germline V gene lookup returns CDR1 SGHTS and CDR2 YDEGEE.

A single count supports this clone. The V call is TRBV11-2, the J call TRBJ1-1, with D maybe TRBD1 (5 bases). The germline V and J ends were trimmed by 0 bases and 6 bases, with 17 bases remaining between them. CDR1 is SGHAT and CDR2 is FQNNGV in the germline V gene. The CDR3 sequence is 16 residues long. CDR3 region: CASSLDQGRRTSEAFF. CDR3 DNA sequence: TGTGCCAGCAGCTTAGACCAGGGAAGACGAACGTCTGAAGCTTTCTTT. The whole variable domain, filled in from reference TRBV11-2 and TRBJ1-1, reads EAGVAQSPRYKIIEKRQSVAFWCNPISGHATLYWYQQILGQGPKLLIQFQNNGVVDDSQLPKDRFSAERLKGVDSTLKIQPAKLEDSAVYLCASSLDQGRRTSEAFFGQGTRLTVV.